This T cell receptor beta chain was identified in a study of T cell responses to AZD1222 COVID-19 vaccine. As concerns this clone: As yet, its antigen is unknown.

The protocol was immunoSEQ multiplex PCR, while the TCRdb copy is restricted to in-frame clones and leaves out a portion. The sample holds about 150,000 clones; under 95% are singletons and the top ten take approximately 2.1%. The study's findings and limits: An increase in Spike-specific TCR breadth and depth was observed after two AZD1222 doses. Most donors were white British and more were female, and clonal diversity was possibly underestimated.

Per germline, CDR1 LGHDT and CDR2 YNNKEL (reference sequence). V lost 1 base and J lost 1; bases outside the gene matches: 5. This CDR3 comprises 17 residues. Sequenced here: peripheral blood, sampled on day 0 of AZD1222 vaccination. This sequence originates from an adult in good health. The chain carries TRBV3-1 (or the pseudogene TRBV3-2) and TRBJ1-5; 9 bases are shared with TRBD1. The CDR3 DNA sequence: TGTGCCAGCAGCCAAGGACGGGACAGGGTAAGCAATCAGCCCCAGCATTTT. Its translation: CASSQGRDRVSNQPQHF.